These 21 T cell receptor beta chains were all obtained from the same sample, sequenced in a study of human T cells and chemical hapten exposure. Via MiXCR, TCRdb re-called the RACE reads, giving one row per CDR3 protein. This table holds tens of thousands of distinct CDR3 sequences, less than 3.5% found once. The time point is: patch test 2, 6 weeks after DPC sensitization. The sample's treatment: therapeutic diphenylcyclopropenone sensitization with weekly scalp DPC. Sequenced material: whole blood, taken in connection with sensitization to the hapten diphenylcyclopropenone (DPC). These TCRs come from a man between 35 and 55 years old with alopecia areata. Some clones in this sample may be carry-over from other donors' samples.

The chain joins TRBV19 to TRBJ2-2, with 8 bases lining up with TRBD2. Losses at the gene ends were 7 bases for V and 2 bases for J; bases not matched to a gene: 3. The CDR3 has 14 amino acids. The germline CDR1 and CDR2 sequences are LNHDA and SQIVND (reference sequence). The CDR3 spells CASKLAENTGELFF. In DNA, the CDR3 is TGTGCCAGTAAACTAGCGGAAAACACCGGGGAGCTGTTTTTT.

This clonotype is judged medium-sized. As DNA, the CDR3 is TGTGCCAGCAGCTCCGGACAGGGGAACACTGAAGCTTTCTTT. This translates into CASSSGQGNTEAFF. J is TRBJ1-1 and V is TRBV7-9, with 8 bases aligning to TRBD1. Germline assignment: CDR1 SEHNR and CDR2 FQNEAQ (reference sequence). This CDR3 has 14 residues. Trimming at V came to 4 bases and at J to 1 base, leaving 2 bases not matched to a gene. Based on the CDR3 plus reference TRBV7-9 and TRBJ1-1, the full variable domain is DTGVSQNPRHKITKRGQNVTFRCDPISEHNRLYWYRQTLGQGPEFLTYFQNEAQLEKSRLLSDRFSAERPKGSFSTLEIQRTEQGDSAMYLCASSSGQGNTEAFFGQGTRLTVV.

The table lists this clonotype with many counts. At one of its ends the junction is not consistent with the germline gene, which may arise from a read error. This sequence joins TRBV28 and TRBJ2-4, with D possibly being TRBD2 (5 bases). CDR3 length equals 10 residues. CDR1 and CDR2 (germline): MDHEN, SYDVKM. This CDR3 reads CATRGPSWGF. The CDR3 DNA is TGTGCCACCCGGGGTCCCTCATGGGGCTTC.

This clonotype was seen only a few times. The V and J genes are TRBV12-3 or TRBV12-4 and TRBJ2-7, with TRBD2 as a possible D gene (5 bases). The V gene lost 10 bases and the J gene lost 3 bases, with 10 bases spanning the gap. The CDR3 sequence is 11 residues long. CDR3 protein: CAITRGYEQYF. As DNA, the CDR3 is TGTGCCATCACTCGGGGCTACGAGCAGTACTTC.

This clonotype showed up many times. The chain has TRBV27 and TRBJ1-1, with D unresolved. V was cut by 8 bases and J by 3 bases, with 13 bases left in between. Germline V gene sequence: CDR1 MNHEY, CDR2 SMNVEV (reference sequence). The CDR3 sequence is 13 residues long. In DNA form, the CDR3 reads TGTGCCAGCGGTCACACGTGGGACACTGAAGCTTTCTTT. Translating it yields CASGHTWDTEAFF.

This clonotype was counted many times. The gene calls are TRBV6-2 or TRBV6-3 and TRBJ2-5; TRBD2 agrees at 9 bases. The germline CDR1 and CDR2 sequences are MNHEY and SVGEGT. V shed 2 bases and J 5 bases; nucleotides not matched to a gene: 6. CDR3 length: 15 residues. The CDR3 sequence is CASSYGSGSPETQYF. DNA of the CDR3: TGTGCCAGCAGTTACGGTAGCGGGAGTCCGGAGACCCAGTACTTC.

This clonotype was seen repeatedly, ten times or more. The chain recombines TRBV7-7 with TRBJ2-5; 11 positions match TRBD1. V trimming: 4 bases; J trimming: 2 bases; junction bases outside the gene matches: 3. This CDR3 contains 15 residues. Germline CDR1 SSHAT, CDR2 FNYEAQ (reference sequence). For the CDR3, the DNA is TGTGCCAGCAGCTCCGGGACAGGGGGACAAGAGACCCAGTACTTC. This encodes CASSSGTGGQETQYF.

To note about this clonotype: A much larger clone differs by one base, so this may be a read error. The chain has TRBV20-1 and TRBJ1-1; D is undetermined. CDR3 length: 11 amino acids. Germline CDR1 DFQATT, CDR2 SNEGSKA (reference sequence). V dropped 4 bases and J dropped 4 bases, with 7 bases sitting between them. The DNA of the CDR3 is TGCAGTGCTACTTCGGGCACTGAAGCTTTCTTT. Translation gives CSATSGTEAFF.

This clonotype was picked up many times. CDR3 amino acids: CASSRTWNTGELFF. The CDR3 nucleotides read TGTGCCAGCAGCAGGACGTGGAACACCGGGGAGCTGTTTTTT. The genes are TRBV6-1 and TRBJ2-2; the D is unclear. V lost 6 bases, J lost 1 base, and 9 bases lay in between. The CDR3 is 14 residues long. Germline CDR1 reads MNHNS; CDR2 reads SASEGT.

This clonotype was seen at least ten times. The chain has TRBV7-2 and TRBJ2-1; TRBD2 matches 10 bases. Losses at the gene ends were 4 bases for V and 0 bases for J; bases not matched to a gene: 6. The CDR3 runs 17 residues. CDR1 and CDR2 (germline): SGHTA, FQGNSA. CDR3 coding DNA: TGTGCCAGCAGCTATCCGGTAGCGGGAGGCTCCTACAATGAGCAGTTCTTC. Translation gives CASSYPVAGGSYNEQFF.

The chain has TRBV25-1 and TRBJ2-1, with unresolved D. CDR3 length equals 13 residues. V was clipped by 5 bases and J by 8 bases, with 13 bases between them. Germline V gives CDR1 MGHDK, CDR2 SYGVNS. CDR3: CASSRADFDEQFF. The CDR3 bases are TGTGCCAGCAGTAGGGCCGATTTCGATGAGCAGTTCTTC. Using reference TRBV25-1 and TRBJ2-1 for the parts outside the CDR3, the full variable domain is EADIYQTPRYLVIGTGKKITLECSQTMGHDKMYWYQQDPGMELHLIHYSYGVNSTEKGDLSSESTVSRIRTEHFPLTLESARPSHTSQYLCASSRADFDEQFFGPGTRLTVL.

This clonotype was seen at least ten times. CDR3 sequence reads: CASTRGGAGELFF. The CDR3 DNA reads as TGTGCCAGCACCAGAGGGGGGGCCGGGGAGCTGTTTTTT. The rearrangement links TRBV5-4 to TRBJ2-2; maybe TRBD2 (7 bases). This CDR3 has 13 amino acids. The germline CDR1 and CDR2 sequences are SGHNT and YYREEE (reference sequence). V was clipped by 6 bases and J by 6 bases, with 12 bases between them.

This clonotype has a count of ten or more. As DNA, the CDR3 is TGCAGTTCTCCCCAACTAGCGGGAGGTGAGCAGTTCTTC. It encodes CSSPQLAGGEQFF. The chain is built from TRBV20-1 and TRBJ2-1, with TRBD2 identical over 12 bases. CDR3 size: 13 residues. From germline, CDR1 is DFQATT and CDR2 SNEGSKA (reference sequence). The V segment lost 8 bases and the J segment 9 bases; nucleotides outside the gene matches: 8.

In its sample, this clonotype was seen many times. V gene TRBV30 combines with J gene TRBJ1-3; D ambiguous. CDR1 is GTSNPN and CDR2 is SVGIG in the germline V gene (reference sequence). Between the trimmed V and J ends, which lost 1 base and 0 bases, there was a span of 10 bases. The CDR3 has 15 amino acids. The CDR3 loop is CAWSDFVGSGNTIYF. In DNA form, the CDR3 reads TGTGCCTGGAGTGATTTTGTGGGCTCTGGAAACACCATATATTTT.

In its sample, this clonotype was seen many times. The chain uses TRBV30 and TRBJ2-1; 12 nucleotides match TRBD1. V lost 0 bases to trimming and J lost 7 bases; unmatched junction nucleotides: 19. CDR1 and CDR2 from the germline V gene are GTSNPN and SVGIG (reference sequence). The CDR3 runs to 20 residues. The CDR3 loop reads CAWSVQRFRGQGAGKNEQFF. CDR3 nucleotide sequence: TGTGCCTGGAGTGTACAAAGATTCCGGGGACAGGGGGCAGGGAAGAATGAGCAGTTCTTC.

At least ten counts were recorded for this clonotype. The gene calls are TRBV27 and TRBJ1-2; 10 bases agree with TRBD1. After removal of 0 bases from V and 8 bases from J, the junction contained 3 bases not matched to a gene. Germline V lookup: CDR1 MNHEY, CDR2 SMNVEV (reference sequence). The CDR3 totals 14 residues. The CDR3 sequence: CASSLSGTGVGYTF. The CDR3 DNA sequence: TGTGCCAGCAGTTTATCCGGGACAGGGGTGGGCTACACCTTC.

This clonotype has a count of ten or more. CDR3 nucleotides: TGTGCCAGCAGCCCGATGAATCTCAACACTGAAGCTTTCTTT. Protein sequence: CASSPMNLNTEAFF. This chain joins TRBV5-5 and TRBJ1-1; D remains unclear. Trimming removed 4 bases from V and 2 bases from J, with 12 bases in between. The CDR3 consists of 14 residues. CDR1 SGHKS and CDR2 YYEKEE come from the germline V gene (reference sequence).

This clonotype was counted between two and nine times. V and J are TRBV12-3 or TRBV12-4 and TRBJ1-6; 9 nucleotides agree with TRBD1. Trimming took 0 bases from V and 6 from J; bases not matched to a gene: 0. The CDR3 totals 15 residues. CDR3 bases: TGTGCCAGCAGTTTAGCGACAGGGGGTAATTCACCCCTCCACTTT. Translated, it gives CASSLATGGNSPLHF.

In this sample, this clonotype turned up many times. The CDR3 sequence: CASSSGQNTEAFF. In DNA, the CDR3 is TGTGCCAGCAGCTCAGGACAGAACACTGAAGCTTTCTTT. This chain links TRBV7-9 with TRBJ1-1; a possible D gene is TRBD1 (5 bases). This CDR3 is built from 13 residues. Germline values: CDR1 SEHNR, CDR2 FQNEAQ (reference sequence). V was shortened by 4 bases and J by 1 base, with 7 bases between the two germline ends.

This rearrangement joins TRBV12-3 or TRBV12-4 to TRBJ1-5; a weak D match, TRBD1 (5 bases). This CDR3 region has 14 residues. The V and J ends lost 5 bases and 1 base respectively, with 9 bases between them. CDR3 coding DNA: TGTGCCAGCAGTCCAGGGATCAGCAATCAGCCCCAGCATTTT. It specifies CASSPGISNQPQHF.

The chain links TRBV7-9 to TRBJ2-4, with D possibly matching TRBD2 (6 bases). The CDR3 covers 16 residues. From germline, CDR1 is SEHNR and CDR2 FQNEAQ (reference sequence). The ends were cut back, 5 bases at V and 0 bases at J, with 14 bases in the middle. This chain's CDR3 is CASSRIGGLAKNIQYF. In DNA form, the CDR3 reads TGTGCCAGCAGCAGGATCGGGGGTTTAGCCAAAAACATTCAGTACTTC. Filled out from reference TRBV7-9 and TRBJ2-4, the complete variable domain reads DTGVSQNPRHKITKRGQNVTFRCDPISEHNRLYWYRQTLGQGPEFLTYFQNEAQLEKSRLLSDRFSAERPKGSFSTLEIQRTEQGDSAMYLCASSRIGGLAKNIQYFGAGTRLSVL.